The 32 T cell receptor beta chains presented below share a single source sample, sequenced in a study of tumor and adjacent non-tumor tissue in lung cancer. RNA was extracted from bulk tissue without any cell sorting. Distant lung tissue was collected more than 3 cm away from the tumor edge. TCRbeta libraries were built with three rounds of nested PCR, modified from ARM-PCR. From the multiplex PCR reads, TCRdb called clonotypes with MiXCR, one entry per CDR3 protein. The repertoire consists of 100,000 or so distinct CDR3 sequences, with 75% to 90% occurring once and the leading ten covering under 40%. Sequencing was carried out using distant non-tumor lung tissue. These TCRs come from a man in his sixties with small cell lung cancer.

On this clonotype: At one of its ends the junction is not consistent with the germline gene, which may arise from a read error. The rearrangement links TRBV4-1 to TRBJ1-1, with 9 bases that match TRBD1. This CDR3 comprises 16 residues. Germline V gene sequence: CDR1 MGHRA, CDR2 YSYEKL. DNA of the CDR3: TGCGGCAGCAGCCAACGGACAGGGGAGGGAAGCACTGAAGCTTTCTTT. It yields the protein CGSSQRTGEGSTEAFF.

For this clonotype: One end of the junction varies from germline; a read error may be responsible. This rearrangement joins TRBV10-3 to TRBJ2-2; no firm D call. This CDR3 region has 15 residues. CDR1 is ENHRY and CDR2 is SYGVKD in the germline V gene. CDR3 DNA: TGTGCCGTCAGTACAAAGACTCAGTACACCTGGGAGCTGTTTTTT. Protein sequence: CAVSTKTQYTWELFF.

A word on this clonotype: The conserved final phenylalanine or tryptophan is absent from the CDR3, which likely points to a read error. The CDR3 DNA reads as TGTGCCAGCAAAAAGGTGGGAGGCTCTGGAAACACCATATATTCT. It specifies CASKKVGGSGNTIYS. The V call is TRBV7-9, the J call TRBJ1-3; no firm D call. The CDR3 spans 15 residues. Germline CDR1 and CDR2: SEHNR and FQNEAQ (reference sequence). V lost 7 bases and J lost 0, with 13 bases in between.

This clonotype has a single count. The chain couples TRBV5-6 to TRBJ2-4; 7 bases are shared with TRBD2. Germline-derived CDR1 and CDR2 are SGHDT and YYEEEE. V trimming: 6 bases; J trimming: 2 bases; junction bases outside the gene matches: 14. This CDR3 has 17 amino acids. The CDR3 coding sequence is TGTGCCAGCAACCCCTCTAGCGGAGAGATAACCAAAAACATTCAGTACTTC. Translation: CASNPSSGEITKNIQYF.

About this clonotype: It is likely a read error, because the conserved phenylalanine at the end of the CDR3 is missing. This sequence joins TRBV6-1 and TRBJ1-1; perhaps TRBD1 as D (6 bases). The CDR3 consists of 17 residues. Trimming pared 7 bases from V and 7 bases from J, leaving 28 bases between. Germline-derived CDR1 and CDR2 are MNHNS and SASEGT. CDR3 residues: CASNGGTTWSGSNEAFL. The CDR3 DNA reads TGTGCCAGCAACGGCGGGACAACCTGGTCAGGAAGCAATGAAGCTTTCTTA.

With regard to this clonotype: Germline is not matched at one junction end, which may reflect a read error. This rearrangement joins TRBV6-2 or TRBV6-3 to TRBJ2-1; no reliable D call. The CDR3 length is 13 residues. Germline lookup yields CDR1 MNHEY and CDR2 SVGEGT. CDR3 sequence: CASYTGPNNDQFF. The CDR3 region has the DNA TGTGCCAGCTATACCGGTCCTAACAATGATCAGTTCTTC.

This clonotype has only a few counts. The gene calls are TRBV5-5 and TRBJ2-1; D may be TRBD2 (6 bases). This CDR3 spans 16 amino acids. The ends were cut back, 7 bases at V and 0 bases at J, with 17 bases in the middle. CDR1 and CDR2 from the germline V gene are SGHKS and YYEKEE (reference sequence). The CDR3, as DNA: TGTGCCAGCCGTGGTCTCGGGAGAAGCTCCTACAATGAGCAGTTCTTC. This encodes CASRGLGRSSYNEQFF. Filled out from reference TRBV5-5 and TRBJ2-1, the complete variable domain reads DAGVTQSPTHLIKTRGQQVTLRCSPISGHKSVSWYQQVLGQGPQFIFQYYEKEERGRGNFPDRFSARQFPNYSSELNVNALLLGDSALYLCASRGLGRSSYNEQFFGPGTRLTVL.

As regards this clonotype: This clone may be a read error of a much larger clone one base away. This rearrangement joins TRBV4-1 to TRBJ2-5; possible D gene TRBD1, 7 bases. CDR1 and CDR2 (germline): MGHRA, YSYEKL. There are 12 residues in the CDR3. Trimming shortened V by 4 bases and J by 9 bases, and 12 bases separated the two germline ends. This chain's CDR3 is CASSPDREAQYF. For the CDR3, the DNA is TGCGCCAGCAGCCCAGACAGGGAGGCCCAGTACTTC.

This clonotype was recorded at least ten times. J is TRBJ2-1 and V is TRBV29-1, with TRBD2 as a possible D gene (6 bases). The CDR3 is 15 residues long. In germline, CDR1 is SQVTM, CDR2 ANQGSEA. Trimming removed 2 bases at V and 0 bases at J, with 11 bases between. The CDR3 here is CSVEWRDRSYNEQFF. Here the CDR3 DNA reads TGCAGCGTTGAATGGCGGGACCGCTCCTACAATGAGCAGTTCTTC.

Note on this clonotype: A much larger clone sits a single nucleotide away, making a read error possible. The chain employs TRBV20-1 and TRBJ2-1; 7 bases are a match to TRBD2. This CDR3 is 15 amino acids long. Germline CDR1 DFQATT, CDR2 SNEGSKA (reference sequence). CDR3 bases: TGCAGAGCTAAACAAGAACTAGCGCCCTACAATGAGCAGTTCTTC. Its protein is CRAKQELAPYNEQFF.

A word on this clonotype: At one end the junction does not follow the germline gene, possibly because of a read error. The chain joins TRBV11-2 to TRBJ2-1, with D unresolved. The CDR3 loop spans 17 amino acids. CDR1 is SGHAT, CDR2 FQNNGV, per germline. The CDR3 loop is CANSLVTSQSSYNEQFF. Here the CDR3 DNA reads TGTGCCAACAGCTTAGTGACATCCCAGAGCTCCTATAATGAGCAGTTCTTC.

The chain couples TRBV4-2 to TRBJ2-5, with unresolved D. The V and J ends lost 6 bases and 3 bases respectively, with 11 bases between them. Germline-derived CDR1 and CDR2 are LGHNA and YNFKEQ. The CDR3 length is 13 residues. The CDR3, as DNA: TGTGCCAGCAGGCTAGAACCAGAAGAGACCCAGTACTTC. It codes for CASRLEPEETQYF.

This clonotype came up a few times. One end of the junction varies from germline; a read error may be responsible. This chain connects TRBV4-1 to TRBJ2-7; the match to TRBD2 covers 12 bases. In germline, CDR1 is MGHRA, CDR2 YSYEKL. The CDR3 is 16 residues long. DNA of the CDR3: TGCACCAGCAGCCCTGAGCTAGCGGGAGGGCCCGGGGAGCAGTACTTC. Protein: CTSSPELAGGPGEQYF.

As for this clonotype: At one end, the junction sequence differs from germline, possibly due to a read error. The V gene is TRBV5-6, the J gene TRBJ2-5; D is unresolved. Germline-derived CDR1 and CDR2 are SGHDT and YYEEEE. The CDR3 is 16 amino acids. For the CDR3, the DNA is TGTACCAGCAGCGCCCAAGCAGTCATGTCGTCGAAGACCCAGTACTTC. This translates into CTSSAQAVMSSKTQYF. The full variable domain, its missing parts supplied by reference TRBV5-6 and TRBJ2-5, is DAGVTQSPTHLIKTRGQQVTLRCSPKSGHDTVSWYQQALGQGPQFIFQYYEEEERQRGNFPDRFSGHQFPNYSSELNVNALLLGDSALYLCTSSAQAVMSSKTQYFGPGTRLLVL.

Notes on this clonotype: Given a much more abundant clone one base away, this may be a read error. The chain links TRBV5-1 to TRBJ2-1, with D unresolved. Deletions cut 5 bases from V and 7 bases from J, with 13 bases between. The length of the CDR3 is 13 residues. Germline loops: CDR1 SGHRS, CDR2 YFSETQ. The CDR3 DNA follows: TGCGCCAGCAGTACGGACGTACAAAATGAGCAGTTCTTC. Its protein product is CASSTDVQNEQFF.

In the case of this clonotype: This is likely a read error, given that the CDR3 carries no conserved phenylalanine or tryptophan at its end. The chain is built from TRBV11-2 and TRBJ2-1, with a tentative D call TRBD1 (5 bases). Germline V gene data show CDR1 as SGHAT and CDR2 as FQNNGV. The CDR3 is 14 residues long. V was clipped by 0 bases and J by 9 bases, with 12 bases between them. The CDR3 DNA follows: TGTGCCAGCAGCTTAGAGGCAGGGTTGATTGAGCAGTTCTCT. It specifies CASSLEAGLIEQFS.

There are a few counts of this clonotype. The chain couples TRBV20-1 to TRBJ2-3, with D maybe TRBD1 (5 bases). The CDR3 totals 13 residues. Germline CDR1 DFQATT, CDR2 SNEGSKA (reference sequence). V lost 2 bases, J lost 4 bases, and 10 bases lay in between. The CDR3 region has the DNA TGCAGTGCTAGATTAGGGGCCGCAGATACGCAGTATTTT. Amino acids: CSARLGAADTQYF.

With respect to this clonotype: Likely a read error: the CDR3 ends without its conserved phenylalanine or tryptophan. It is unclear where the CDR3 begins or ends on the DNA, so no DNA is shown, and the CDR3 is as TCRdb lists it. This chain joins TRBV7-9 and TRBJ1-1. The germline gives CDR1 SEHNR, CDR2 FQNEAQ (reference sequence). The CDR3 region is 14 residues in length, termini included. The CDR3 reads CASSLGVKGSTAFL.

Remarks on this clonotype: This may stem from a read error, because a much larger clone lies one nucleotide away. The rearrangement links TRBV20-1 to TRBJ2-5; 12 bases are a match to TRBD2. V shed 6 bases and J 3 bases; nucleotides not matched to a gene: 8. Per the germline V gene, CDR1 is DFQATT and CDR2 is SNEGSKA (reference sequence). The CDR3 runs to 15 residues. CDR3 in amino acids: CSADELAGGKETQYF. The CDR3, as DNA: TGCAGTGCGGACGAACTAGCGGGAGGAAAAGAGACCCAGTACTTC.

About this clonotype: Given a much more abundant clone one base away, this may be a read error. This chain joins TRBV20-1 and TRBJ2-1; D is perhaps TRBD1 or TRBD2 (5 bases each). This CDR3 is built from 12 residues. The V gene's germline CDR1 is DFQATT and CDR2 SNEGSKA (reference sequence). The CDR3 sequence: CSVRDQGVEQFF. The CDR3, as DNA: TGCAGTGTTAGAGATCAGGGAGTTGAGCAGTTCTTC.

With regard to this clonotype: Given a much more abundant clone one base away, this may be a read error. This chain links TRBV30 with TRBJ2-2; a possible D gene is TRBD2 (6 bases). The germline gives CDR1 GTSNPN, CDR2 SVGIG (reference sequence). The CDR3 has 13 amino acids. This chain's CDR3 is CAWSAQYTGGLFF. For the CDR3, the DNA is TGTGCCTGGAGCGCCCAGTACACCGGGGGGCTGTTTTTT.

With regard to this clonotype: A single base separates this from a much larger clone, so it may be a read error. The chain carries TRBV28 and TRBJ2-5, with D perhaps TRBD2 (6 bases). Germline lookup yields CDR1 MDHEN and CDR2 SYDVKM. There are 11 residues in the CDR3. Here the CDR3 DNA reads TGTGCCTGCAGCCGTCCGGGGGCCCAGTACTTC. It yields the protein CACSRPGAQYF.

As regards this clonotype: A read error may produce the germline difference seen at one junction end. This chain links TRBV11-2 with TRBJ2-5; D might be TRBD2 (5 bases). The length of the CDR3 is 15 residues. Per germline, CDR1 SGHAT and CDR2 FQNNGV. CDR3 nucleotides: TGTGCCAGTAGCTCGCGACCAGCGGTCCTAGAGGCCCAGTACTTC. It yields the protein CASSSRPAVLEAQYF.

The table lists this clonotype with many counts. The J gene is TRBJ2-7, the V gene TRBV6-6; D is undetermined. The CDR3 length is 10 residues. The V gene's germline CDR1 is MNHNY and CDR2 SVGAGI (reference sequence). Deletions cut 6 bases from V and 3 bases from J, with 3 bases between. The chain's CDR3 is CASRDYEQYF. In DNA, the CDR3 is TGTGCCAGCAGAGACTACGAGCAGTACTTC.

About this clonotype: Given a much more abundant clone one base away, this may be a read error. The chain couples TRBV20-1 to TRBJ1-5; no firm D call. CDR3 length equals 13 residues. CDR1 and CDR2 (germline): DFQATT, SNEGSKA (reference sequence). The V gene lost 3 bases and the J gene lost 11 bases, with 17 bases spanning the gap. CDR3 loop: CSARGGDHQSQHF. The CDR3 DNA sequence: TGCAGTGCTAGGGGTGGGGATCACCAGTCCCAGCATTTT.

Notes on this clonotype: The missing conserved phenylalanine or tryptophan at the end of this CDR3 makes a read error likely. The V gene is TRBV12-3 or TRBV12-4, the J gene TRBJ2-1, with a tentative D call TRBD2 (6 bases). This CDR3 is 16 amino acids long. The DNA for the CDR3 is TGTGCTAGCACCCCCCCCGCGGGAACTCACTACAATGAGCAGTTCTAC. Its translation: CASTPPAGTHYNEQFY.

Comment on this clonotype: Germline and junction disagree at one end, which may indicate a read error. The CDR3 sequence is CTISEYRDPRGDTQYF. The CDR3 bases are TGTACCATCAGTGAATACCGGGACCCCCGTGGAGATACGCAGTATTTT. The V call is TRBV10-3, the J call TRBJ2-3; the D call may be TRBD1 or TRBD2 (5 bases each). This CDR3 has 16 amino acids. Germline CDR1 ENHRY, CDR2 SYGVKD.

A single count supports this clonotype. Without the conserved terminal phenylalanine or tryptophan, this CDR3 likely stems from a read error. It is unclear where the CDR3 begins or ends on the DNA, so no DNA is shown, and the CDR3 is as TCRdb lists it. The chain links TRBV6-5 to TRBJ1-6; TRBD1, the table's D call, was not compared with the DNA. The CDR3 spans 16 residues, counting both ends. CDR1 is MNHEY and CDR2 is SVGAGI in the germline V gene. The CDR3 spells CASRRDRTGKSSPFHL.

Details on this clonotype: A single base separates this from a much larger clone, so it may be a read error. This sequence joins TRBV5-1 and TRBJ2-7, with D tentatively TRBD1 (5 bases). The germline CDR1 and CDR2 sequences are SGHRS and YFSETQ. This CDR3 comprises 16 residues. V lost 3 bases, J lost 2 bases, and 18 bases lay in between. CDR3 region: CASSSGPDTFTYEQYF. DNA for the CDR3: TGCGCCAGCAGCTCCGGACCGGACACGTTCACCTACGAGCAGTACTTC.

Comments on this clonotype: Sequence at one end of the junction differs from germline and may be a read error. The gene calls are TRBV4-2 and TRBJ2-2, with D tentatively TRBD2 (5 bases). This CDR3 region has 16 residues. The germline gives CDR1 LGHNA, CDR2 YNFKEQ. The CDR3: CASSQEPRANTGELFF. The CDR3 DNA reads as TGTGCCAGCAGCCAAGAACCGAGGGCCAACACCGGGGAGTTGTTTTTC.

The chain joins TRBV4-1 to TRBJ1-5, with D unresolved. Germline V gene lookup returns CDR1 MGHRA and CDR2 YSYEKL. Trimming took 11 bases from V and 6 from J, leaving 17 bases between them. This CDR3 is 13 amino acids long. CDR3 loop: CAVSHGMSQPQHF. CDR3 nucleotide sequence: TGCGCCGTCAGCCATGGGATGTCTCAGCCCCAGCATTTT.

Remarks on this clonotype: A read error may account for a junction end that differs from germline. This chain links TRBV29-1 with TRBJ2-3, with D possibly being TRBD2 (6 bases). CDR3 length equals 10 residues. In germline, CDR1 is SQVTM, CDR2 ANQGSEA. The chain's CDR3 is CKVRRDTLYF. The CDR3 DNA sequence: TGCAAAGTAAGGAGGGATACGCTGTATTTT.